Following are 14 T cell receptor beta chains from one sample sequenced in a study of T cell responses to AZD1222 COVID-19 vaccine. This table comes from immunoSEQ multiplex PCR, and its TCRdb copy is limited to in-frame clones, with some not included. The table includes approximately 220,000 clones, roughly 91% detected once. The input for sequencing was peripheral blood, taken on day 0 of MenACWY control vaccination. The receptors come from an adult in good health.

Here the CDR3 reads CAWSKPSAEKLFF. In DNA, the CDR3 is TGTGCCTGGAGTAAGCCCTCGGCCGAAAAACTGTTTTTT. This chain joins TRBV30 and TRBJ1-4, with D unclear. The CDR3 spans 13 residues. Germline CDR1 and CDR2: GTSNPN and SVGIG (reference sequence). Deletions cut 2 bases from V and 8 bases from J, with 12 bases between.

The V and J genes are TRBV7-9 and TRBJ1-5; D is ambiguous. Germline V gene data show CDR1 as SEHNR and CDR2 as FQNEAQ (reference sequence). The CDR3 length is 15 residues. Between the trimmed V and J ends, which lost 1 base and 3 bases, there was a span of 10 bases. DNA of the CDR3: TGTGCCAGCAGCTTAGGAGGCGGAGTCAATCAGCCCCAGCATTTT. Residues: CASSLGGGVNQPQHF.

The gene calls are TRBV5-1 and TRBJ1-4; TRBD1 might be the D (5 bases). Deletions cut 4 bases from V and 6 bases from J, with 13 bases between. Per germline, CDR1 SGHRS and CDR2 YFSETQ. The CDR3 extends over 14 amino acids. This CDR3 is CASSRDSSDEKLFF. In DNA form, the CDR3 reads TGCGCCAGCAGCCGAGACAGTTCTGATGAAAAACTGTTTTTT.

The V call is TRBV5-4, the J call TRBJ1-6; D gene uncertain. V lost 0 bases and J 7 bases, leaving 8 bases between the germline ends. CDR1 is SGHNT, CDR2 YYREEE, per germline (reference sequence). The CDR3 spans 14 residues. CDR3 DNA: TGTGCCAGCAGCTTGGTCGGTCCCAATTCACCCCTCCACTTT. Encoded protein: CASSLVGPNSPLHF.

The chain recombines TRBV6-4 with TRBJ2-3, with TRBD2 matching 13 bases. With V trimmed by 5 bases and J by 3 bases, 5 bases remained unmatched. The CDR3 totals 16 residues. Germline lookup yields CDR1 MRHNA and CDR2 SNTAGT. CDR3 bases: TGTGCCAGCAGTTCTACTAGCGGGGGGGGGACAGATACGCAGTATTTT. Encoded protein: CASSSTSGGGTDTQYF.

The chain recombines TRBV3-1 (or the pseudogene TRBV3-2) with TRBJ1-1; D is uncertain. There are 15 residues in the CDR3. V gave up 0 bases and J gave up 4 bases, with 12 bases separating them. Germline CDR1 reads LGHDT; CDR2 reads YNNKEL (reference sequence). Written as DNA, the CDR3 is TGTGCCAGCAGCCAAGAAGCGCGCTCGGGCACTGAAGCTTTCTTT. It specifies CASSQEARSGTEAFF.

V gene TRBV19 combines with J gene TRBJ1-1; 9 bases match TRBD1. The V gene end was trimmed by 5 bases and the J gene end by 5 bases; junction bases not matched to a gene: 9. This CDR3 region has 15 residues. In germline, CDR1 is LNHDA, CDR2 SQIVND (reference sequence). For the CDR3, the DNA is TGTGCCAGTAGTCCCGGTGACAGGGGGAGGACTGAAGCTTTCTTT. Protein: CASSPGDRGRTEAFF.

This chain links TRBV30 with TRBJ1-5; no firm D call. With 0 bases removed from V and 6 bases from J, the gap between germline ends came to 9 bases. CDR3 length: 13 amino acids. Germline CDR1 reads GTSNPN; CDR2 reads SVGIG (reference sequence). CDR3 nucleotide sequence: TGTGCCTGGAGTGTGGCTGGGGTTCAGCCCCAGCATTTT. Its translation: CAWSVAGVQPQHF. Full variable domain (rest looked up from reference TRBV30 and TRBJ1-5): SQTIHQWPATLVQPVGSPLSLECTVEGTSNPNLYWYRQAAGRGLQLLFYSVGIGQISSEVPQNLSASRPQDRQFILSSKKLLLSDSGFYLCAWSVAGVQPQHFGDGTRLSIL.

A note on this clone: This sample also contains other DNA sequences that code for the same CDR3. CDR3 bases: TGTGCCAGCAGGGGTCTGTCCTACGAGCAGTACTTC. It codes for CASRGLSYEQYF. The genes are TRBV6-5 and TRBJ2-7; no definite D call. Germline V CDR1 and CDR2: MNHEY, SVGAGI. Trimming took off 6 bases at V and 1 base at J, with 7 bases between the two ends. The CDR3 is made up of 12 amino acids.

A single count supports this clone. The sample has other DNA sequences that encode this CDR3 too. V gene TRBV2 combines with J gene TRBJ1-4, with TRBD1 as a possible D gene (6 bases). CDR1 SNHLY and CDR2 FYNNEI come from the germline V gene. V dropped 6 bases and J dropped 0 bases, with 11 bases sitting between them. This CDR3 spans 15 amino acids. DNA for the CDR3: TGTGCCAGCAGACTGGACAGTGCAACTAATGAAAAACTGTTTTTT. This gives the protein CASRLDSATNEKLFF. Using reference TRBV2 and TRBJ1-4 for the parts outside the CDR3, the full variable domain is EPEVTQTPSHQVTQMGQEVILRCVPISNHLYFYWYRQILGQKVEFLVSFYNNEISEKSEIFDDQFSVERPDGSNFTLKIRSTKLEDSAMYFCASRLDSATNEKLFFGSGTQLSVL.

The chain recombines TRBV7-2 with TRBJ2-3; either TRBD1 or TRBD2 may fit D (5 bases each). V lost 4 bases to trimming and J lost 4 bases, with 6 bases between them. The CDR3 spans 12 residues. Germline lookup yields CDR1 SGHTA and CDR2 FQGNSA. CDR3 coding DNA: TGTGCCAGCAGCTCGGGGCCAGATACGCAGTATTTT. Translation gives CASSSGPDTQYF.

This clone occurred a few times. J is TRBJ1-4 and V is TRBV28, with TRBD1 matching over 7 bases. This CDR3 is 16 amino acids long. Germline CDR1 reads MDHEN; CDR2 reads SYDVKM. With V trimmed by 4 bases and J by 3 bases, 8 bases remained unmatched. CDR3 nucleotide sequence: TGTGCCAGCAGTTGGTTTTACAGGGGATCTAATGAAAAACTGTTTTTT. This gives the protein CASSWFYRGSNEKLFF.

The gene calls are TRBV4-3 and TRBJ2-2; unclear D gene. V shed 0 bases and J shed 7 bases, with 18 bases lying between them. Per germline, CDR1 LGHNA and CDR2 YSLEER. The CDR3 runs 17 residues. CDR3 protein: CASSQDLLVGIRGELFF. The CDR3 DNA reads TGCGCCAGCAGCCAAGATTTGCTAGTTGGGATACGCGGGGAGCTGTTTTTT.

The V gene is TRBV7-9, the J gene TRBJ1-3; 8 positions match TRBD1. This CDR3 is built from 16 residues. J lost 2 bases, V lost 5 bases, and 8 bases had no gene match. Germline V CDR1 and CDR2: SEHNR, FQNEAQ (reference sequence). The CDR3 sequence is CASSLPGQGAGNTIYF. The CDR3 DNA is TGTGCCAGCAGCCTCCCAGGACAGGGTGCTGGAAACACCATATATTTT.